The sequence of this T cell receptor beta chain was determined in a study of cytotoxic CD8 clonotypes in ibrutinib-treated CLL. Assay used: immunoSEQ multiplex PCR; TCRdb lists only in-frame clones, some missing. The sample contains more than 300,000 clones, roughly 85% of which appear only once. This CDR3 is built from 13 residues. Germline lookup yields CDR1 SNHLY and CDR2 FYNNEI. The germline V and J ends were trimmed by 7 bases and 2 bases, with 9 bases remaining between them. The sequences come from PBMCs, collected before ibrutinib treatment. The origin of this receptor is a human donor with chronic lymphocytic leukemia. This rearrangement joins TRBV2 to TRBJ1-5, with a weak D call TRBD1 (5 bases). CDR3 DNA sequence: TGTGCCAGCAATGACAGACGCAATCAGCCCCAGCATTTT. Translating gives CASNDRRNQPQHF.